This paragraph covers one T cell receptor beta chain sequence. This sample was taken from a study of blood T cell repertoires in COVID-19. Study as a whole: Sources were T cells, B-cell-depleted T cells, or PBMCs; the material itself was cDNA or gDNA.

Per the study methods: By means of reference gene primer amplification, nucleated cell counts were estimated. Only in-frame clones appear in the TCRdb table, and some are missing; sequencing was by immunoSEQ multiplex PCR. V, J and clone size reflect that table, while D and trimming were determined from the DNA. The sample shows 150,000 to 200,000 clones, around 88% of them seen only once. Participants had their cohort set by participant-reported clinical history. Recovery among Cohort 3 donors was established by two negative PCRs, clearance, or symptom resolution. This receptor was obtained from a woman in her 30s who had recovered from COVID-19. Material: PBMCs or T cells enriched from blood (not recorded which).

CDR3 sequence: CASSQGVWNTEAFF. In nucleotides, the CDR3 is TGTGCCAGCAGCCAGGGGGTGTGGAACACTGAAGCTTTCTTT. The chain recombines TRBV28 with TRBJ1-1, with TRBD1 identical over 7 bases. CDR1 is MDHEN, CDR2 SYDVKM, per germline. The CDR3 totals 14 residues. The J segment lost 1 base and the V segment lost 6 bases, leaving 5 bases of the junction unmatched.